Listed below are T cell receptor beta chains from one sample, sequenced in a study of cytomegalovirus exposure and HLA in healthy donors. Profiling relied on immunoSEQ multiplex PCR, and the TCRdb table lists in-frame clones only, not all of them. Found here are some 140,000 clones, almost 85% of them singletons; the top ten hold 25% to 30%. Sequencing was done on a sample of PBMCs. These TCRs come from a man aged 25-45 years in good health and CMV-seropositive. CDR3s include the opening cysteine and the closing phenylalanine or tryptophan. Fields, in order: J gene, clone size, V gene, D gene, CDR3 DNA, CDR3 protein. A D gene is named only where the DNA matches it firmly. Size is omitted from some rows. Given values are once, few, many or a class for expanded clones.

TRBJ2-7 . TRBV27 TRBD1 TGTGCCAGCAGTTTCTACAGGGGCAAAAGCTCCTACGAGCAGTACTTC CASSFYRGKSSYEQYF
TRBJ2-1 . TRBV6-4 TRBD2 TGTGCCAGCAGTGAAGGACTAGCGGGAGGGAATGAGCAGTTCTTC CASSEGLAGGNEQFF
TRBJ2-2 few TRBV4-1 . TGCGCCAGCAGCCGCTCCGGGACTGAGAACACCGGGGAGCTGTTTTTT CASSRSGTENTGELFF
TRBJ1-1 . TRBV9 . TGTGCCAGCAGCGTAGGGGGGGGACTCCTCACTGAAGCTTTCTTT CASSVGGGLLTEAFF
TRBJ2-1 . TRBV4-1 . TGCGCCAGCAGCGAAGCCGGGATTGGAAGCTCCTACAATGAGCAGTTCTTC CASSEAGIGSSYNEQFF
TRBJ2-7 . TRBV5-6 . TGTGCCAGCAGCGCCCCTGCAGGCTACGAGCAGTACTTC CASSAPAGYEQYF
TRBJ1-1 . TRBV7-8 . TGTGCCAGCAGCCACGTGGTGGCCACTGAAGCTTTCTTT CASSHVVATEAFF
TRBJ1-1 once TRBV6-6 . TGTGCCAGCACCCCTTGGGCCTCGAACACTGAAGCTTTCTTT CASTPWASNTEAFF
TRBJ1-2 . TRBV6-6 . TGTGCCAGCAGTCCTTGGACAGCGTATGGCTACACCTTC CASSPWTAYGYTF
TRBJ2-1 . TRBV2 . TGTGCCAGCAAGACTAGTCATGAGCAGTTCTTC CASKTSHEQFF
TRBJ2-3 . TRBV19 . TGTGCCAGTAGTATAAGAGAGGGAGATACGCAGTATTTT CASSIREGDTQYF
TRBJ1-1 . TRBV29-1 . TGCAGCGCAAGATCGGACACGAACACTGAAGCTTTCTTT CSARSDTNTEAFF
TRBJ1-2 . TRBV18 . TGTGCCAGCTCACGACAAGGGGGTGGCTACACCTTC CASSRQGGGYTF
TRBJ1-2 . TRBV4-1 TRBD1 TGCGCCAGCAGCCAACCCCGGACAGGGGTATATGGCTACACCTTC CASSQPRTGVYGYTF
TRBJ2-1 . TRBV7-3 TRBD1 TGTGCCAGCAGCTTAGGGACAGGGGTCTACAATGAGCAGTTCTTC CASSLGTGVYNEQFF
TRBJ2-1 . TRBV30 TRBD1 TGTGCCTGGAGTATAACAGGGGGCTCCTACAATGAGCAGTTCTTC CAWSITGGSYNEQFF
TRBJ2-1 . TRBV4-1 . TGCGCCAGCAGCCTCGGAGAGGGGGAGGGGCCCTACAATGAGCAGTTCTTC CASSLGEGEGPYNEQFF